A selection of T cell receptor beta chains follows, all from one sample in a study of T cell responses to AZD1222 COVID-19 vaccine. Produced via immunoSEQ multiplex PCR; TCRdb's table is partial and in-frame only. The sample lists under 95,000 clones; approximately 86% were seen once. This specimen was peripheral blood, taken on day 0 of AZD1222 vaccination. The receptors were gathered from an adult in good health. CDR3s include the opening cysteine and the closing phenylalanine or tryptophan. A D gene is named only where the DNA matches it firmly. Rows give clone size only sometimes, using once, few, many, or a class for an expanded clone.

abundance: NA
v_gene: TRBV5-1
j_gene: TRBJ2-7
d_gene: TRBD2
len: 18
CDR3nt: TGCGCCAGCAGCTTGGGGGGACTAGCGGGAGGGCCGGGATACGAGCAGTACTTC
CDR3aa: CASSLGGLAGGPGYEQYF

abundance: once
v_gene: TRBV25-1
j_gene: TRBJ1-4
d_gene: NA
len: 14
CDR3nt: TGTGCCAGCAGTGGGATGGGATTCAATGAAAAACTGTTTTTT
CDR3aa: CASSGMGFNEKLFF

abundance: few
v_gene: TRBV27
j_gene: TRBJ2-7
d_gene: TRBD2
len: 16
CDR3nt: TGTGCCAGCAGTCGCCTAGCGGGAGGTGGTGGCTACGAGCAGTACTTC
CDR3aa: CASSRLAGGGGYEQYF

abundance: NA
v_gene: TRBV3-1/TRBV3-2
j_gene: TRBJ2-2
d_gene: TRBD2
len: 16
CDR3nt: TGTGCCAGCAGCCAAGATTACGGGAGGGCCGCCGGGGAGCTGTTTTTT
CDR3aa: CASSQDYGRAAGELFF

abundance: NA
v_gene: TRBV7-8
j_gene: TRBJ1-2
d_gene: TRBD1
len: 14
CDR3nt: TGTGCCAGCAGCCCAGACAGGGTAACGGCTGGCTACACCTTC
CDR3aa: CASSPDRVTAGYTF

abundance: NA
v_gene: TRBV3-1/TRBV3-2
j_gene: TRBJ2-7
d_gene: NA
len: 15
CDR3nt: TGTGCCAGCAGCTCTTTTTTGGGTGCGGAAACCGAGCAGTACTTC
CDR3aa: CASSSFLGAETEQYF

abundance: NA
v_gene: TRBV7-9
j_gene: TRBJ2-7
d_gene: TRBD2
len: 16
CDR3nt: TGTGCCAGCAGCTTAAGTACTAGCGGGAGCCTCTACGAGCAGTACTTC
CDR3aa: CASSLSTSGSLYEQYF

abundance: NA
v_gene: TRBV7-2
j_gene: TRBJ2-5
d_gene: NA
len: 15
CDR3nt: TGTGCCAGCAGCCGCTTGCGGGGACAGCCAGAGACCCAGTACTTC
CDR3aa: CASSRLRGQPETQYF

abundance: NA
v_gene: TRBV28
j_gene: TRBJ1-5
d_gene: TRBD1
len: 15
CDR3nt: TGTGCCAGCAGCCGGGACAGGGGGAGCAATCAGCCCCAGCATTTT
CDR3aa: CASSRDRGSNQPQHF

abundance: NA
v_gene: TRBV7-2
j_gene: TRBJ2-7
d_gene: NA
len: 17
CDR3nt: TGTGCCAGCAGCTTAGTGTCTATCCCCGCCGGCTCCTACGAGCAGTACTTC
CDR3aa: CASSLVSIPAGSYEQYF

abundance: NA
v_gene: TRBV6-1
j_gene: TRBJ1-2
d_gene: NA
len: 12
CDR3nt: TGTGCCAGCAGTGATAGGGACTATGGCTACACCTTC
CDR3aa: CASSDRDYGYTF

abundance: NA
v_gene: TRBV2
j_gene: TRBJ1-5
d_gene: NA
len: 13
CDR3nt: TGTGCCAGCAGCACGGGGGGTCCTCAGCCCCAGCATTTT
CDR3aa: CASSTGGPQPQHF

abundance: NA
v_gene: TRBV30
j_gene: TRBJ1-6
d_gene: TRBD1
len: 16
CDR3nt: TGTGCCTGGAGTTGGGACAGGGGCGCCTATAATTCACCCCTCCACTTT
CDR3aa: CAWSWDRGAYNSPLHF

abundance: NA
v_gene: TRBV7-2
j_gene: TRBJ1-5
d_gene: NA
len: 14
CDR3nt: TGTGCCAGCAGCGGACAGCAGAGCAATCAGCCCCAGCATTTT
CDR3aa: CASSGQQSNQPQHF

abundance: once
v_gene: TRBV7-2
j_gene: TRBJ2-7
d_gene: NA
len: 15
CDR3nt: TGTGCCAGCAGCTTAGTAGGTAGAAGCTCCTACGAGCAGTACTTC
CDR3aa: CASSLVGRSSYEQYF

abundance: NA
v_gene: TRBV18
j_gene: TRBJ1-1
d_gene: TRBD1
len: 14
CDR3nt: TGTGCCAGCTCACCACTCAGGGGGTGGACTGAAGCTTTCTTT
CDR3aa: CASSPLRGWTEAFF

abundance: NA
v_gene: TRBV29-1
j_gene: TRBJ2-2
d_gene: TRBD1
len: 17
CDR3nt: TGCAGCGTCGGTCTGCCGGGACAGGTCAGGGAGGACGGGGAGCTGTTTTTT
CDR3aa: CSVGLPGQVREDGELFF

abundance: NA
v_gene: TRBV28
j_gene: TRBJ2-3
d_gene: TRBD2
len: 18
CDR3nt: TGTGCCAGCAGTTATTTGGGGACTAGCGGGGCCTACACAGATACGCAGTATTTT
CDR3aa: CASSYLGTSGAYTDTQYF

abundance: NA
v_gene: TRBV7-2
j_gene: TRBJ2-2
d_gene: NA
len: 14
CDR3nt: TGTGCCAGCAGCCCAGCCGGCGCGCCCGGGGAGCTGTTTTTT
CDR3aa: CASSPAGAPGELFF

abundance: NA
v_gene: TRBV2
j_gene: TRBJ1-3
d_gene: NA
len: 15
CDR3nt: TGTGCCAGCAGTGTAGAGTCTTACTCTGGAAACACCATATATTTT
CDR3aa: CASSVESYSGNTIYF

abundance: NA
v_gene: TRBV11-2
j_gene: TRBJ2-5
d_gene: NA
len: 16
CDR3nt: TGTGCCAGCAGCCTCGGGCGGTCAAGTCCCCCAGAGACCCAGTACTTC
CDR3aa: CASSLGRSSPPETQYF

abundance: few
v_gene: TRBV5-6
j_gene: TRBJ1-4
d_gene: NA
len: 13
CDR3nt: TGTGCCAGCAGCCAGAGACAGGCAGGGGCACTGTTTTTT
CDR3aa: CASSQRQAGALFF

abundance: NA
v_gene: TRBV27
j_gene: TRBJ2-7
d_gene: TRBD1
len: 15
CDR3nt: TGTGCCAGCAGTTTAAGGGGACAGGACTCCTACGAGCAGTACTTC
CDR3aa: CASSLRGQDSYEQYF

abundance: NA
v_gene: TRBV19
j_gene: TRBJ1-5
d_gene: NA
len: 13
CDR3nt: TGTGCCAGTAGTATTGGGGCCAGGGCGCCCCAGCATTTT
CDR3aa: CASSIGARAPQHF

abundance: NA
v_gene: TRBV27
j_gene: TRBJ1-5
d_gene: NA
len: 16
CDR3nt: TGTGCCAGCAGTCGCTGGACGATAGGGAGCAATCAGCCCCAGCATTTT
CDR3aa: CASSRWTIGSNQPQHF

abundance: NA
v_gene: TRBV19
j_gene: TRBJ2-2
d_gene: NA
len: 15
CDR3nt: TGTGCCAGTACCCAGGACGGAGCGAACACCGGGGAGCTGTTTTTT
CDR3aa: CASTQDGANTGELFF

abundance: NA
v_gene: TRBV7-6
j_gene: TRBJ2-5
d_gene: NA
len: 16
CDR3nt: TGTGCCAGCAGCCCGCCTCGACTTGGAGGCCAAGAGACCCAGTACTTC
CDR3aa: CASSPPRLGGQETQYF

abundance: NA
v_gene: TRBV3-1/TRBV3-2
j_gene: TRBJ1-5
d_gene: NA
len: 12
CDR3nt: TGTGCCAGCAGCCAAGATTCCATGCCCCAGCATTTT
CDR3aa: CASSQDSMPQHF

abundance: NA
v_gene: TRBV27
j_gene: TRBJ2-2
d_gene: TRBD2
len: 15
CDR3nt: TGTGCCAGCAGTCTGGCTAGCGGGAGCACCGGGGAGCTGTTTTTT
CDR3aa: CASSLASGSTGELFF

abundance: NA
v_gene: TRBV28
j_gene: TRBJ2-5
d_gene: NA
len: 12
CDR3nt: TGTGCCAGCAGTTCCCGGTTGGAGACCCAGTACTTC
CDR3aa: CASSSRLETQYF

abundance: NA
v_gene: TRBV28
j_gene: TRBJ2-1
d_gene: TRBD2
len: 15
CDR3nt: TGTGCCAGCAGCCTGACTAGCGGGAGCAACAATGAGCAGTTCTTC
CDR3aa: CASSLTSGSNNEQFF

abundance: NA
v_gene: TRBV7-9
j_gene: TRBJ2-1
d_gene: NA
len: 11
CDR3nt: TGTGCCAGCAGCCCCTACGGTGAGCAGTTCTTC
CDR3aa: CASSPYGEQFF

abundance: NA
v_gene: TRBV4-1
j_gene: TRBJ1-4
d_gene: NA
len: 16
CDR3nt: TGCGCCAGCAGCCAAGATGTCCCGGCTCAACCGAGGAAACTGTTTTTT
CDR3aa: CASSQDVPAQPRKLFF

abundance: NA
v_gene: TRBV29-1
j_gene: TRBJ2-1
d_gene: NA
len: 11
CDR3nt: TGCAGCGGGGCACCCTACAATGAGCAGTTCTTC
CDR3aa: CSGAPYNEQFF

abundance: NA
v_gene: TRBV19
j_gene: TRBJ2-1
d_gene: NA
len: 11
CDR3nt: TGTGCCAGTAGTATAGGGAATGAGCAGTTCTTC
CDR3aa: CASSIGNEQFF

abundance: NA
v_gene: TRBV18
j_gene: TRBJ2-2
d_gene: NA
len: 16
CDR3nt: TGTGCCAGCTCACCATCGATGGTTCGGAACACCGGGGAGCTGTTTTTT
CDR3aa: CASSPSMVRNTGELFF

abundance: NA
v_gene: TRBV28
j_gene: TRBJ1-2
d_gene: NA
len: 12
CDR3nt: TGTGCCAGCAGCTACGCCAACAGGGGCTACACCTTC
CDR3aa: CASSYANRGYTF

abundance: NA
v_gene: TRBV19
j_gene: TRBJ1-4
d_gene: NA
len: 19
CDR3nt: TGTGCCAGTAGTATCTCAAGGACTGGGATGAAGGCAACTAATGAAAAACTGTTTTTT
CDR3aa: CASSISRTGMKATNEKLFF

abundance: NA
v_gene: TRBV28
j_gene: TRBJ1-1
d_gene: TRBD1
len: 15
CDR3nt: TGTGCCAGCAGTTTAGCGAGGACAGGGGAGACTGAAGCTTTCTTT
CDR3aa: CASSLARTGETEAFF

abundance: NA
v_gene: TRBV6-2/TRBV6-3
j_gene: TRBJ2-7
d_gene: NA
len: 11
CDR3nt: TGTGCCAGCAGTCATTCCTACGAGCAGTACTTC
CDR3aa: CASSHSYEQYF

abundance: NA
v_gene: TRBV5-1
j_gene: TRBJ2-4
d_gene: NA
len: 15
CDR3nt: TGCGCCAGCAGCCCCCTCGGGGGAGCCAAAAACATTCAGTACTTC
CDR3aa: CASSPLGGAKNIQYF

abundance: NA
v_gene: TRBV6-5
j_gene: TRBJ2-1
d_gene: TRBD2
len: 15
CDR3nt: TGTGCCAGCAGTCCCCCCGGCGGGGGCTACAATGAGCAGTTCTTC
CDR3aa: CASSPPGGGYNEQFF

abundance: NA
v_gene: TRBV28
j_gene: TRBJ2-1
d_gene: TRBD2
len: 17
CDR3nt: TGTGCCAGCAGTTCGAAATCGCTAGCGGTCTCCTACAATGAGCAGTTCTTC
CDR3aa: CASSSKSLAVSYNEQFF

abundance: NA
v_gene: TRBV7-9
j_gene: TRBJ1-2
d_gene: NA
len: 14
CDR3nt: TGTGCCAGCAGCAAGGACTCCACGAGGACGGGCTACACCTTC
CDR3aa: CASSKDSTRTGYTF

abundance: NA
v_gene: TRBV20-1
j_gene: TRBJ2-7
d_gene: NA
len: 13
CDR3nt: TGCAGTGCTAGTCGGCAGTCATCACTCGAGCAGTACTTC
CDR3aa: CSASRQSSLEQYF

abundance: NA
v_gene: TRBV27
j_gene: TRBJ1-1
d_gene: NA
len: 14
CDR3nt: TGTGCCAGCAGGGCTGGGGGGGGAGTCACTGAAGCTTTCTTT
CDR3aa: CASRAGGGVTEAFF

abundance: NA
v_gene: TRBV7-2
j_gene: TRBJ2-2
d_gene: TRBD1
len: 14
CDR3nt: TGTGCCAGCAGCCTCAGGGGGCAACCCGGGGAGCTGTTTTTT
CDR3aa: CASSLRGQPGELFF

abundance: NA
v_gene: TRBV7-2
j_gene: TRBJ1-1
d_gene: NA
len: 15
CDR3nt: TGTGCCAGCAGCCCCACTTTCCAGACGAACACTGAAGCTTTCTTT
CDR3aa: CASSPTFQTNTEAFF

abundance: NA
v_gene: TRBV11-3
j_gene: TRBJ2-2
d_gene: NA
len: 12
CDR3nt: TGTGCCAGCAGTCCCGTCAGCGGGGAGCTGTTTTTT
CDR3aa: CASSPVSGELFF

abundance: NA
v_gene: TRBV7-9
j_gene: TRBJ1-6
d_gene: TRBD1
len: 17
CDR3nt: TGTGCCAGCAGCGCCCGGGACAGTAGCTCCTATAATTCACCCCTCCACTTT
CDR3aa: CASSARDSSSYNSPLHF

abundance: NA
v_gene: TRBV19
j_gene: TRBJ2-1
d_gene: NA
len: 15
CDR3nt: TGTGCCACCAAACCAGGGGCGGGAATTCACAATGAGCAGTTCTTC
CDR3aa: CATKPGAGIHNEQFF

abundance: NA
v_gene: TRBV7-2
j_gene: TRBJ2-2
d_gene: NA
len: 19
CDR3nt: TGTGCCAGCAGCCCACATCCCCCGAGGGGCCCCGGGGACACCGGGGAGCTGTTTTTT
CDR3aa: CASSPHPPRGPGDTGELFF

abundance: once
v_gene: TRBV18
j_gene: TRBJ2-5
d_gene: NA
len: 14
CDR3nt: TGTGCCAGCTCACCACCGGAGAACCGAGAGACCCAGTACTTC
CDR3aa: CASSPPENRETQYF

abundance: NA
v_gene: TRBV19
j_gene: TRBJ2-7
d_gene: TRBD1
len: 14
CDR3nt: TGTGCCAGTAGTTTCGAGGGGGCAGGGAACGAGCAGTACTTC
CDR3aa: CASSFEGAGNEQYF

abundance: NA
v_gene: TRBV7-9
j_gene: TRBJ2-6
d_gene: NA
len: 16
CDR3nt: TGTGCCAGCAGCTTAGGTGTAGGCTCTGGGGCCAACGTCCTGACTTTC
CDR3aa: CASSLGVGSGANVLTF

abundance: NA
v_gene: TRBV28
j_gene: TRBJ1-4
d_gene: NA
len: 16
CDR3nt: TGTGCCAGCAGTTTAGGTTCGGGGGCAACTAATGAAAAACTGTTTTTT
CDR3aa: CASSLGSGATNEKLFF

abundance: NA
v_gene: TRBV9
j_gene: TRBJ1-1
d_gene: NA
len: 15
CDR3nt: TGTGCCAGCAGCCGGACCATACACGCGAACACTGAAGCTTTCTTT
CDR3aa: CASSRTIHANTEAFF